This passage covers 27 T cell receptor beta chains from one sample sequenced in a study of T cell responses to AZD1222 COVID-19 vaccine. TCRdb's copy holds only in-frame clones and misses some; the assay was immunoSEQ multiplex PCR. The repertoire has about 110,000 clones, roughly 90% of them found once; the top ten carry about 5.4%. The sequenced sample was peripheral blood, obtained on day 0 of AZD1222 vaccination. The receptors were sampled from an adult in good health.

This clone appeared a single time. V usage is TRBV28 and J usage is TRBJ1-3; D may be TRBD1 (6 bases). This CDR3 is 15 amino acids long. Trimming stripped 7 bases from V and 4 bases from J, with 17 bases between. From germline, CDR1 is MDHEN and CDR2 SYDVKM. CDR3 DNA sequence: TGTGCCAGCACCGTGGGGGGGGCTTCGGGAAACACCATATATTTT. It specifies CASTVGGASGNTIYF.

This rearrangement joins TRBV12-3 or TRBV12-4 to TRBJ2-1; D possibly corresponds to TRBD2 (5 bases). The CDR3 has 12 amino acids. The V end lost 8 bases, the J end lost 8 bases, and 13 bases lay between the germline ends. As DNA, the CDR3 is TGTGCCAGCGCCGGGGAGAGCTATGAGCAGTTCTTC. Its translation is CASAGESYEQFF.

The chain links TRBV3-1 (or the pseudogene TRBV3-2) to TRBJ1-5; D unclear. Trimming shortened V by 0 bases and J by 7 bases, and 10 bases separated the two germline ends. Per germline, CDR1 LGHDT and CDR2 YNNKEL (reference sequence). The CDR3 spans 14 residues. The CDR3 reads CASSQDPGNQPQHF. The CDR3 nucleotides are TGTGCCAGCAGCCAAGATCCGGGAAACCAGCCCCAGCATTTT.

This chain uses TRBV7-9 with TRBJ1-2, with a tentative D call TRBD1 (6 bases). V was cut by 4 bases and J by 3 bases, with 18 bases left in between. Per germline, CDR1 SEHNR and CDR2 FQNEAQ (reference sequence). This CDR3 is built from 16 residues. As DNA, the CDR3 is TGTGCCAGCAGCTCCCTTCACCGATGGACAGACTATGGCTACACCTTC. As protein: CASSSLHRWTDYGYTF. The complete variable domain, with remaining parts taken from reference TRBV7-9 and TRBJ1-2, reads DTGVSQNPRHKITKRGQNVTFRCDPISEHNRLYWYRQTLGQGPEFLTYFQNEAQLEKSRLLSDRFSAERPKGSFSTLEIQRTEQGDSAMYLCASSSLHRWTDYGYTFGSGTRLTVV.

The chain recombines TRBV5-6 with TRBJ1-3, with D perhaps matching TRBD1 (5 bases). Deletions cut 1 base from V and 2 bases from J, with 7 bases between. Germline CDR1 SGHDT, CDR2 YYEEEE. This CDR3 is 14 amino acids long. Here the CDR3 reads CASSLRGTGNTIYF. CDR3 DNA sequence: TGTGCCAGCAGCTTGCGGGGGACTGGAAACACCATATATTTT.

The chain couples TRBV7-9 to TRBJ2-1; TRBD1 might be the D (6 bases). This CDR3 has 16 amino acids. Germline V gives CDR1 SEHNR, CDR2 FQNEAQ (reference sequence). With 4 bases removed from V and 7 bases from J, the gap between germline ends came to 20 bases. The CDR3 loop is CASSSRGSEPPNEQFF. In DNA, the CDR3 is TGTGCCAGCAGCTCTAGGGGGAGCGAGCCCCCTAATGAGCAGTTCTTC.

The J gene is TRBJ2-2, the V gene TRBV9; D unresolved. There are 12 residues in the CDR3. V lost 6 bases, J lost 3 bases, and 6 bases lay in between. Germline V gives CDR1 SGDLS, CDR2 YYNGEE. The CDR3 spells CASNRDTGELFF. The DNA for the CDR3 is TGTGCCAGCAATCGAGACACCGGGGAGCTGTTTTTT.

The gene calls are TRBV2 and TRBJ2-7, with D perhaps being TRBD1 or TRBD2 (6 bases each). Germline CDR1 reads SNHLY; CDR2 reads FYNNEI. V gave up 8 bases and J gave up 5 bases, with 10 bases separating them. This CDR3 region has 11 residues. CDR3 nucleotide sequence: TGTGCCAGCCGGCGGGACAACGAGCAGTACTTC. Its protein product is CASRRDNEQYF.

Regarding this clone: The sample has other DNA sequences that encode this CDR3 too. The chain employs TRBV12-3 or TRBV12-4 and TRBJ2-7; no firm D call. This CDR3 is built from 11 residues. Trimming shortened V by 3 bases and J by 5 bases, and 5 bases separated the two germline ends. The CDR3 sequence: CASSLRNEQYF. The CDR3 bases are TGTGCCAGCAGTTTGAGGAACGAGCAGTACTTC.

The CDR3 bases are TGTGCCAGCAGTTACGGGGTTCAGCCCCAGCATTTT. It yields the protein CASSYGVQPQHF. The V call is TRBV6-5, the J call TRBJ1-5; D gene unclear. Trimming pared 2 bases from V and 6 bases from J, leaving 5 bases between. Germline V CDR1 and CDR2: MNHEY, SVGAGI. CDR3 length: 12 amino acids.

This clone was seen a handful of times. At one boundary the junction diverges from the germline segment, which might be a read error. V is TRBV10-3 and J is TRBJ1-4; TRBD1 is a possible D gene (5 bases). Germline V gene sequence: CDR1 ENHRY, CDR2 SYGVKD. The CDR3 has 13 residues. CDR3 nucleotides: TGTGCCATCGGTGACAATGGGGGTGAAAAACTGTTTTTT. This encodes CAIGDNGGEKLFF.

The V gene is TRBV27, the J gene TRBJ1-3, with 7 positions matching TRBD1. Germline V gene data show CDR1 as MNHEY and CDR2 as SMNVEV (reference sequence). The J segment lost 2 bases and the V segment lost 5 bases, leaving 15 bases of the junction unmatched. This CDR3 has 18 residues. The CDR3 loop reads CASSPTPTRGVAGNTIYF. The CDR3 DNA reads TGTGCCAGCAGTCCGACGCCAACCAGGGGGGTGGCTGGAAACACCATATATTTT.

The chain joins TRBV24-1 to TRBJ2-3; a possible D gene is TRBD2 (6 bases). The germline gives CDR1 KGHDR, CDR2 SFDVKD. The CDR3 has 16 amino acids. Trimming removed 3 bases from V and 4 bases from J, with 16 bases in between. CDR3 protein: CATSDGAGGEADTQYF. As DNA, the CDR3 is TGTGCCACCAGTGATGGGGCCGGAGGGGAGGCAGATACGCAGTATTTT.

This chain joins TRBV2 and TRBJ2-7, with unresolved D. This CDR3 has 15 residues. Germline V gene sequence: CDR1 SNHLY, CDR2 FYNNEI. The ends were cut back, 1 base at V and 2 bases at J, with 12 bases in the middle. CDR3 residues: CASSEGANHPYEQYF. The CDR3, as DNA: TGTGCCAGCAGTGAAGGTGCGAACCACCCCTACGAGCAGTACTTC. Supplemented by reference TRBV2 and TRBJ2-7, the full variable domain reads EPEVTQTPSHQVTQMGQEVILRCVPISNHLYFYWYRQILGQKVEFLVSFYNNEISEKSEIFDDQFSVERPDGSNFTLKIRSTKLEDSAMYFCASSEGANHPYEQYFGPGTRLTVT.

The CDR3 DNA reads as TGTGCCAGTAGTATAGGGCGGAGTGCAACTAATGAAAAACTGTTTTTT. This sequence encodes CASSIGRSATNEKLFF. The chain has TRBV19 and TRBJ1-4, with unresolved D. Trimming took off 1 base at V and 0 bases at J, with 9 bases between the two ends. Germline assignment: CDR1 LNHDA and CDR2 SQIVND (reference sequence). CDR3 size: 16 residues.

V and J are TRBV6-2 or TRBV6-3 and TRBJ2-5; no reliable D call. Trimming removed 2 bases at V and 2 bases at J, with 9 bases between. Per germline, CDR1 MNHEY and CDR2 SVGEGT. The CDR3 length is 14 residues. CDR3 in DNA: TGTGCCAGCAGTTACCCGGACGTACAAGAGACCCAGTACTTC. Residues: CASSYPDVQETQYF.

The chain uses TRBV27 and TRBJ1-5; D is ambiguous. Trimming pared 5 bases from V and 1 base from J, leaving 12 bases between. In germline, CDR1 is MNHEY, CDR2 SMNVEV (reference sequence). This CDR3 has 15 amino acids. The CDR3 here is CASSPSWGSNQPQHF. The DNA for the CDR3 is TGTGCCAGCAGTCCATCCTGGGGAAGCAATCAGCCCCAGCATTTT.

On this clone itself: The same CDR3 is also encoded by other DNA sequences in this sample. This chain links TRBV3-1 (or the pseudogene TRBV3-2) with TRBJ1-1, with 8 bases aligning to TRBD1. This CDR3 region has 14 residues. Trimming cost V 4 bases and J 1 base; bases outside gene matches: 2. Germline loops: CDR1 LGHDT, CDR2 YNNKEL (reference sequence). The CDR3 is CASSLGQGNTEAFF. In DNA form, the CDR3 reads TGTGCCAGCAGCCTTGGACAGGGGAACACTGAAGCTTTCTTT.

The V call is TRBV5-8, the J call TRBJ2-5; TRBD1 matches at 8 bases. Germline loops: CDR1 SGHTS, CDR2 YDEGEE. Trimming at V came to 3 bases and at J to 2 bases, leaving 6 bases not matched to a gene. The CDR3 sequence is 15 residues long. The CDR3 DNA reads TGTGCCAGCAGCTGGGGACAGGTACGACAAGAGACCCAGTACTTC. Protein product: CASSWGQVRQETQYF. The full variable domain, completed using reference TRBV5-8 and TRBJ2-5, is EAGVTQSPTHLIKTRGQQATLRCSPISGHTSVYWYQQALGLGLQFLLWYDEGEERNRGNFPPRFSGRQFPNYSSELNVNALELEDSALYLCASSWGQVRQETQYFGPGTRLLVL.

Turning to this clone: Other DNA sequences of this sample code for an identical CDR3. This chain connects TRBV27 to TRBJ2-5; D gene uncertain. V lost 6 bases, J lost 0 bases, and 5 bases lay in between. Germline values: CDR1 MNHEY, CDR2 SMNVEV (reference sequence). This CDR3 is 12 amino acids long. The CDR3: CASSLDQETQYF. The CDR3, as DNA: TGTGCCAGCAGCCTCGACCAAGAGACCCAGTACTTC.

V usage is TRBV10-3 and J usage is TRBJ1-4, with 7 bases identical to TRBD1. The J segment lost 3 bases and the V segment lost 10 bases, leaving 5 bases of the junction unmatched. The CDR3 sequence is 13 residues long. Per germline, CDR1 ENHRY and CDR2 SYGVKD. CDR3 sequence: CASRGAANEKLFF. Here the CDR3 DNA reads TGTGCCAGCAGGGGGGCGGCTAATGAAAAACTGTTTTTT.

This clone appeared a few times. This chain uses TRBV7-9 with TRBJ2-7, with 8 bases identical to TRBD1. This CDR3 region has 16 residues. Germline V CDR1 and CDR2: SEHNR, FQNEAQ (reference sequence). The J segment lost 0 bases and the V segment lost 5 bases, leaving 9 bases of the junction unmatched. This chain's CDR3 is CASSAGGQATSYEQYF. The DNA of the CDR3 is TGTGCCAGCAGCGCCGGGGGACAGGCCACCTCCTACGAGCAGTACTTC.

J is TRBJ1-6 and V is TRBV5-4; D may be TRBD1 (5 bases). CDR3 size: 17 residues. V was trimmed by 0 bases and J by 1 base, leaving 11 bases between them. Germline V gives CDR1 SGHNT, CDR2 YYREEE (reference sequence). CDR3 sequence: CASSLDRGRSYNSPLHF. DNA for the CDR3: TGTGCCAGCAGCTTGGATCGGGGCAGGTCCTATAATTCACCCCTCCACTTT.

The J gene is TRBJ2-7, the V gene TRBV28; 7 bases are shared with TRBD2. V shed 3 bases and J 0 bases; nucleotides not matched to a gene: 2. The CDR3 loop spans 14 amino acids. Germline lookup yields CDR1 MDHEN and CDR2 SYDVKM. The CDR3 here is CASSFGGSSYEQYF. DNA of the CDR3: TGTGCCAGCAGTTTCGGGGGGAGCTCCTACGAGCAGTACTTC.

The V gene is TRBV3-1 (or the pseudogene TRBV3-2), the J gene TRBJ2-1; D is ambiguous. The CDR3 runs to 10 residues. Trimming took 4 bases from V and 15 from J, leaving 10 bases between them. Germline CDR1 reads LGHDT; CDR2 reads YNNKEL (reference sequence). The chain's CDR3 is CASSPRPRFF. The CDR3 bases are TGTGCCAGCAGCCCCCGTCCTAGGTTCTTC.

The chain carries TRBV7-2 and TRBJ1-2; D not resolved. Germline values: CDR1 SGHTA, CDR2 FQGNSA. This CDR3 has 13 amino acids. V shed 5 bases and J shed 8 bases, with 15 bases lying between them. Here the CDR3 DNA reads TGTGCCAGCAGCCGAGACGCCATTCGGGGCTACACCTTC. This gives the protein CASSRDAIRGYTF.

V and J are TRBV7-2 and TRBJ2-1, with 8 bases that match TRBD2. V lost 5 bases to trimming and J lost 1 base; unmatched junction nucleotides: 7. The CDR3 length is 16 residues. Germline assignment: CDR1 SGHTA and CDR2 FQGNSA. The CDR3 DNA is TGTGCCAGCAGCCCGTATAGCGGGAAGTCCTACAATGAGCAGTTCTTC. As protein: CASSPYSGKSYNEQFF.